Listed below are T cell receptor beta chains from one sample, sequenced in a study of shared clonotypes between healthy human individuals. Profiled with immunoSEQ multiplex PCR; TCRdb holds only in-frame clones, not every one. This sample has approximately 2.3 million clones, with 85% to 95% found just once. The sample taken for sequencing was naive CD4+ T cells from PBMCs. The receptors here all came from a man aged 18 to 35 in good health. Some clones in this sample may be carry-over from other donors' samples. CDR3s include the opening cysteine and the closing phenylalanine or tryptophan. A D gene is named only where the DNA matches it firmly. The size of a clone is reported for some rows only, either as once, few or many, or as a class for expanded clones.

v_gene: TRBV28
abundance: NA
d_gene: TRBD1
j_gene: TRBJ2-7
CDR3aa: CASSLGTVYEQYF
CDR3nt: TGTGCCAGCAGTTTAGGGACAGTCTACGAGCAGTACTTC

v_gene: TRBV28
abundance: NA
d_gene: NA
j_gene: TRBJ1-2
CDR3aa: CASRVDLNYGYTF
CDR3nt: TGTGCCAGCAGAGTCGACCTAAACTATGGCTACACCTTC

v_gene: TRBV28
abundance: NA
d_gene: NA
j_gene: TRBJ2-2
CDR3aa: CASSLLGQNTGELFF
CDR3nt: TGTGCCAGCAGTTTATTGGGACAGAACACCGGGGAGCTGTTTTTT

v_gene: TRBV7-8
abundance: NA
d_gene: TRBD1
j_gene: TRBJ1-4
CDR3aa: CASSLVGQGARGKLFF
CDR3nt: TGTGCCAGCAGCTTAGTGGGACAGGGGGCTAGGGGAAAACTGTTTTTT

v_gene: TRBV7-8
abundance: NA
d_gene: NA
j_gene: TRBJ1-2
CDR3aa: CASSRQTSSGGYTF
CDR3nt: TGTGCCAGCAGCAGACAAACATCTTCGGGGGGCTACACCTTC

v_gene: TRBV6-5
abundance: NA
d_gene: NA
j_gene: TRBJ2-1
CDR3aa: CASSYDTYGEQFF
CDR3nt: TGTGCCAGCAGTTATGATACCTATGGAGAGCAGTTCTTC

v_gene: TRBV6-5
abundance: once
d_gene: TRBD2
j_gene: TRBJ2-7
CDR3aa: CASSKKRDSYEQYF
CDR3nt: TGTGCCAGCAGCAAAAAGCGGGACTCCTACGAGCAGTACTTC

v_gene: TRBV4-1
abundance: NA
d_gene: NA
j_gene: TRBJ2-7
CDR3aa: CASSQPGKSYEQYF
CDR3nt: TGCGCCAGCAGCCAACCGGGAAAGTCCTACGAGCAGTACTTC

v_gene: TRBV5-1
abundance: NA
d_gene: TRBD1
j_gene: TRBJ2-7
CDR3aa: CASSSWTGNYEQYF
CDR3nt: TGCGCCAGCAGCTCCTGGACAGGGAACTACGAGCAGTACTTC

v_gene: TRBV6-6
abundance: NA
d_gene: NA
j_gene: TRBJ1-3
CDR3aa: CASTNHGILSGNTIYF
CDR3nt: TGTGCCAGCACCAACCATGGAATTCTCTCTGGAAACACCATATATTTT

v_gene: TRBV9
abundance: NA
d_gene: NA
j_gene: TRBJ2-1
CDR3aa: CASSVGGGVSYNEQFF
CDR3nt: TGTGCCAGCAGCGTTGGCGGCGGGGTCTCCTACAATGAGCAGTTCTTC

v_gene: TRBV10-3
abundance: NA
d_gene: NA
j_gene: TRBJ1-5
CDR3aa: CAISDYRDGENQPQHF
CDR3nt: TGTGCCATCAGTGACTACCGGGACGGTGAGAATCAGCCCCAGCATTTT

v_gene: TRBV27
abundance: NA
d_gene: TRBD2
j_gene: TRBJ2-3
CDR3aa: CASSRGTSGSTDTQYF
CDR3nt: TGTGCCAGCAGTCGCGGGACTAGCGGCTCCACAGATACGCAGTATTTT

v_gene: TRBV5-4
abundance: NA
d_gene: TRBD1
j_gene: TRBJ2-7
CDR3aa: CASSTVGQGNYEQYF
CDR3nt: TGTGCCAGCAGTACCGTTGGACAGGGTAACTACGAGCAGTACTTC

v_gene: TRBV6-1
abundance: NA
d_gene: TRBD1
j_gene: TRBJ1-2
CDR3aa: CASSAEGAVDGYTF
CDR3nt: TGTGCCAGCAGTGCCGAGGGGGCCGTTGATGGCTACACCTTC

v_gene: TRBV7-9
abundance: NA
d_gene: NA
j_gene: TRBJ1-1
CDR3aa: CASSPKAGTLNTEAFF
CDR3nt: TGTGCCAGCAGTCCAAAAGCCGGGACATTGAACACTGAAGCTTTCTTT

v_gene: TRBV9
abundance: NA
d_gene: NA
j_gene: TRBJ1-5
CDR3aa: CASSRHGDSNQPQHF
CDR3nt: TGTGCCAGCAGCCGTCACGGGGATAGCAATCAGCCCCAGCATTTT

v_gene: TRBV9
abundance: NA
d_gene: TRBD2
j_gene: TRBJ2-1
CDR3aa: CASSRTSGSDEQFF
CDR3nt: TGTGCCAGCAGCCGGACTAGCGGGAGCGATGAGCAGTTCTTC